Listed below are T cell receptor beta chains from one sample, sequenced in a study of graft-versus-host responses after intestinal transplantation. Method: immunoSEQ multiplex PCR; TCRdb's copy keeps in-frame clones and lacks some. The data hold 62,000 or so clones, with around 90% observed a single time. This sample comprised PBMCs, obtained 26 days after transplant. These receptors came from a human patient who received an intestinal transplant, so some T cells may come from the graft donor. Each CDR3 is given with its conserved first and last residue.

V gene: TRBV28
CDR3 protein: CASSLGAHSGNTIYF

V gene: TRBV27
CDR3 protein: CASSRGTAYYEQYF

V gene: TRBV7-7
CDR3 protein: CASSPGSYNEQFF

V gene: TRBV4-2
CDR3 protein: CASSQDRGGDEKLFF

V gene: TRBV25-1
CDR3 protein: CASSEPYLSGGSYNEQFF

V gene: TRBV11-1
CDR3 protein: CASSLGGLLETQYF

V gene: TRBV27
CDR3 protein: CASGQTGPNQPQHF

V gene: TRBV6-1
CDR3 protein: CASSVVPQASSYNSPLHF

V gene: TRBV6-5
CDR3 protein: CASSPTGNTYNEQFF

V gene: TRBV28
CDR3 protein: CASSSGQSPYEQYF

V gene: TRBV30
CDR3 protein: CAWSVLAGAGDTQYF

V gene: TRBV28
CDR3 protein: CASSIRTGVPNEKLFF

V gene: TRBV6-6
CDR3 protein: CASSYYRPNTEAFF

V gene: TRBV4-1
CDR3 protein: CASSQTLTGTAINEQYF

V gene: TRBV28
CDR3 protein: CASRLAGPNQPQHF

V gene: TRBV5-6
CDR3 protein: CASSLGRGRPGELFF

V gene: TRBV5-4
CDR3 protein: CASSLWGGGEKLFF

V gene: TRBV11-2
CDR3 protein: CASSLVGQGSDTQYF

V gene: TRBV6-1
CDR3 protein: CASSEAWRYSGNTIYF

V gene: TRBV6-1
CDR3 protein: CASRTTGTEIYEQYF

V gene: TRBV28
CDR3 protein: CASSLQDIASLSGELFF

V gene: TRBV28
CDR3 protein: CASSSISQGAGEKLFF

V gene: TRBV11-2
CDR3 protein: CATMGGDNSPLHF

V gene: TRBV7-9
CDR3 protein: CAIQSLLGLDTEAFF

V gene: TRBV6-1
CDR3 protein: CASRATGSDYGYTF

V gene: TRBV29-1
CDR3 protein: CSVGGGLGMNTEAFF

V gene: TRBV19
CDR3 protein: CASSMGGNSPLRF

V gene: TRBV9
CDR3 protein: CASSGHGGRQPQHF

V gene: TRBV5-1
CDR3 protein: CARMNQGLSGNTIYF

V gene: TRBV28
CDR3 protein: CASSPPVGEDTQYF

V gene: TRBV6-1
CDR3 protein: CASSPDSTNTEAFF

V gene: TRBV7-8
CDR3 protein: CASSSPEGTEAFF

V gene: TRBV21-1
CDR3 protein: CASSKAQGSYSPLHF

V gene: TRBV29-1
CDR3 protein: CSVKGGLAGLQYF

V gene: TRBV28
CDR3 protein: CASKVPVQGMVNTEAFF

V gene: TRBV27
CDR3 protein: CASSLQLAGGGSYNEQFF

V gene: TRBV6-5
CDR3 protein: CASSYGGAAGNTIYF

V gene: TRBV7-9
CDR3 protein: CASSPYFGVAGRDEQFF

V gene: TRBV15
CDR3 protein: CATSRGDNNQPQHF

V gene: TRBV11-3
CDR3 protein: CASSWTGTATGELFF

V gene: TRBV11-2
CDR3 protein: CASSPLIAGGPGLETQYF

V gene: TRBV28
CDR3 protein: CASSPGHAYEQYF

V gene: TRBV5-6
CDR3 protein: CASSLRQETQYF

V gene: TRBV15
CDR3 protein: CATSRATQLAGGRTDTQYF

V gene: TRBV27
CDR3 protein: CASSFLGPENIQYF